A selection of T cell receptor beta chains follows, all from one sample in a study of shared clonotypes between healthy human individuals. Libraries were prepared by immunoSEQ multiplex PCR; TCRdb keeps only in-frame clonotypes and omits some of them. The data contain approximately 470,000 clones, 81% of them singletons. The sample was PBMCs. The receptors were gathered from a woman in her thirties or forties in good health. Some clones in this sample may be carry-over from other donors' samples. CDR3s include the opening cysteine and the closing phenylalanine or tryptophan. A D gene is named only where the DNA matches it firmly. Clone size, where shown, is once, few, many, or a class for clones that have expanded.

abundance | j_gene | v_gene | d_gene | CDR3nt | CDR3aa
many | TRBJ2-7 | TRBV4-2 | TRBD2 | TGTGCCAGCAGCCAAGTCCTGCGGACTAGCGGCTACGAGCAGTACTTC | CASSQVLRTSGYEQYF
NA | TRBJ2-7 | TRBV27 | TRBD2 | TGTGCCAGCAGTTCGGGTCCTAGCGGGAGGCCCTACGAGCAGTACTTC | CASSSGPSGRPYEQYF
NA | TRBJ2-7 | TRBV7-4 | NA | TGTGCCAGCAGCCCCGGATGGACGAGTAACTACGAGCAGTACTTC | CASSPGWTSNYEQYF
many | TRBJ2-5 | TRBV11-2 | TRBD1 | TGTGCCAGCAGCTTAGGAGGGACAGGGGAAGAGACCCAGTACTTC | CASSLGGTGEETQYF
few | TRBJ2-1 | TRBV7-9 | NA | TGTGCCAGCAGCTTTGTTGCAGTTCGTGAGCAGTTCTTC | CASSFVAVREQFF
NA | TRBJ1-3 | TRBV30 | NA | TGTGCCTGGAGACAGGCATTGGGGGGGGTACGTGGAAACACCATATATTTT | CAWRQALGGVRGNTIYF
NA | TRBJ2-1 | TRBV2 | TRBD2 | TGTGCCAGCAGTCCCTGGACTAGCGGGAGCGGCAATGAGCAGTTCTTC | CASSPWTSGSGNEQFF
NA | TRBJ2-3 | TRBV7-8 | NA | TGTGCCAGCAGCTTAGGGGTGGGAGATACGCAGTATTTT | CASSLGVGDTQYF
few | TRBJ2-7 | TRBV14 | TRBD2 | TGTGCCAGCAGCAGGGGGACTAGAAGCTCCTACGAGCAGTACTTC | CASSRGTRSSYEQYF
NA | TRBJ1-5 | TRBV27 | NA | TGTGCCAGCAGTTATCGGGGGCAGGGCGGGGCCCCCAATCAGCCCCAGCATTTT | CASSYRGQGGAPNQPQHF
NA | TRBJ2-1 | TRBV20-1 | NA | TGCAGTGCTACCCGGCCCAATGAGCAGTTCTTC | CSATRPNEQFF
NA | TRBJ2-7 | TRBV4-3 | NA | TGCGCCAGCAGCCAAGGGGGAGCGAGGTCCTACGAGCAGTACTTC | CASSQGGARSYEQYF
NA | TRBJ2-5 | TRBV5-1 | NA | TGCGCCAGCAGCTTAAACACGGCCGGGGAGACCCAGTACTTC | CASSLNTAGETQYF
many | TRBJ1-5 | TRBV30 | NA | TGTGCCTGGACCCGGGACCTCAATCAGCCCCAGCATTTT | CAWTRDLNQPQHF
NA | TRBJ2-2 | TRBV9 | NA | TGTGCCAGCAGCGCCGCATTCACCGGGGAGCTGTTTTTT | CASSAAFTGELFF
NA | TRBJ2-2 | TRBV28 | NA | TGTGCCAGCAGTCCGACGGGGTTTGGGGTTGGCTTGTCAACCGGGGAGCTGTTTTTT | CASSPTGFGVGLSTGELFF
many | TRBJ2-7 | TRBV25-1 | TRBD1 | TGTGCCAGCAGTGACCTGCCCCCGGGACAGGGTTTGCCCTACGAGCAGTACTTC | CASSDLPPGQGLPYEQYF
NA | TRBJ2-3 | TRBV7-9 | TRBD2 | TGTGCCAGCAGCCGACGATCGATTAGCGGGTTGCAGTATTTT | CASSRRSISGLQYF
NA | TRBJ1-4 | TRBV30 | NA | TGTGCCTGGACCTCCGGACGTATTAATGAAAAACTGTTTTTT | CAWTSGRINEKLFF
NA | TRBJ2-1 | TRBV7-7 | NA | TGTGCTAGCAGCTCAACGAGGACCGTCAAAATGGATGAGCAGTTCTTC | CASSSTRTVKMDEQFF
NA | TRBJ1-5 | TRBV28 | TRBD1 | TGTGCCAGCAGTTTAAGACAGGGAGTCCAGCCCCAGCATTTT | CASSLRQGVQPQHF
NA | TRBJ2-5 | TRBV6-5 | TRBD2 | TGTGCCGCTGCCCGGACTAGCGGAGGAGAGACCCAGTACTTC | CAAARTSGGETQYF
NA | TRBJ2-4 | TRBV30 | NA | TGTGCCTGGAACCGAGGAGGGACTCACGCCCCCAAAAACATTCAGTACTTC | CAWNRGGTHAPKNIQYF
NA | TRBJ1-5 | TRBV2 | TRBD1 | TGTGCCAGCAGTGGGGGGCAGGGGACAGGTCAGCCCCAGCATTTT | CASSGGQGTGQPQHF
once | TRBJ1-1 | TRBV30 | NA | TGTGCCTGGAACGTAGGGTTGAACACTGAAGCTTTCTTT | CAWNVGLNTEAFF
NA | TRBJ2-7 | TRBV28 | NA | TGTGCCAGCAGTTTAGTGGGGAAACCCTACGAGCAGTACTTC | CASSLVGKPYEQYF
NA | TRBJ1-2 | TRBV4-1 | TRBD1 | TGCGCCAGCAGCCAACCTCGACAGGGTGCCTATGGCTACACCTTC | CASSQPRQGAYGYTF
few | TRBJ1-4 | TRBV5-1 | NA | TGCGCCAGCGGCGCACGATCGGATGAAAAACTGTTTTTT | CASGARSDEKLFF
NA | TRBJ2-1 | TRBV7-9 | TRBD2 | TGTGCCAGCAGCCCGAGAAGCGGGAGGGCTTACAATGAGCAGTTCTTC | CASSPRSGRAYNEQFF
NA | TRBJ2-7 | TRBV29-1 | NA | TGCAGCGTTGAGGACAGCACGGCGTACGAGCAGTACTTC | CSVEDSTAYEQYF
NA | TRBJ2-7 | TRBV5-1 | TRBD1 | TGCGCCAGCAGCTTGGCAGGGGGCTCCTACGAGCAGTACTTC | CASSLAGGSYEQYF
once | TRBJ1-5 | TRBV5-1 | NA | TGCGCCAGCAGCCCCTTGGGCAATCAGCCCCAGCATTTT | CASSPLGNQPQHF
NA | TRBJ2-7 | TRBV9 | NA | TGTGCCAGCAGCGTAAGCCCCAACTACGAGCAGTACTTC | CASSVSPNYEQYF
NA | TRBJ2-2 | TRBV4-1 | NA | TGCGCCAGCATGAAAGTCTGGACATCGAATACCGGGGAGCTGTTTTTT | CASMKVWTSNTGELFF
NA | TRBJ2-7 | TRBV5-5 | TRBD2 | TGTGCCAGCAGCTTGGGCCCGACTAGCGGGCGCGAGCAGTACTTC | CASSLGPTSGREQYF
few | TRBJ2-1 | TRBV30 | TRBD2 | TGTGCCTGGAGTGCCCAATTGACACGGGGGGATGAGCAGTTCTTC | CAWSAQLTRGDEQFF
NA | TRBJ1-2 | TRBV10-3 | TRBD1 | TGTGCCAGCAGTTCTTACAGGGGACTTGGCTACACCTTC | CASSSYRGLGYTF
NA | TRBJ1-4 | TRBV28 | TRBD1 | TGTGCCAGCAGCCTCGACAGGGGATCAACTAATGAAAAACTGTTTTTT | CASSLDRGSTNEKLFF
once | TRBJ2-2 | TRBV7-2 | NA | TGTGCCAGCAGCTTCCTAGGATTAAACACCGGGGAGCTGTTTTTT | CASSFLGLNTGELFF
many | TRBJ2-7 | TRBV28 | TRBD2 | TGTGCCAGCAGCGGACTAGGATGGGTTTCCTACGAGCAGTACTTC | CASSGLGWVSYEQYF
few | TRBJ1-1 | TRBV30 | TRBD1 | TGTGCCTGGATGCTGGGGGGACAGCTGAATCGGGGGAACACTGAAGCTTTCTTT | CAWMLGGQLNRGNTEAFF
NA | TRBJ2-7 | TRBV5-1 | TRBD1 | TGCGCCAGCAGCCGGTCCGGGACAGCCGGCTCCTACGAGCAGTACTTC | CASSRSGTAGSYEQYF
NA | TRBJ1-5 | TRBV6-6 | NA | TGTGCCAGCAGTAGCAGTAGCAATCAGCCCCAGCATTTT | CASSSSSNQPQHF
NA | TRBJ2-7 | TRBV5-4 | NA | TGTGCCAGCAGCTTGTCGCCTTTGACGAACTACGAGCAGTACTTC | CASSLSPLTNYEQYF
NA | TRBJ2-7 | TRBV7-9 | NA | TGTGCCAGCAGCTTAGGCGGAGCCGTCGAGGAGCAGTACTTC | CASSLGGAVEEQYF
many | TRBJ2-3 | TRBV7-9 | TRBD2 | TGTGCCAGCAGCTCAGGGACTAGCGGCACAGATACGCAGTATTTT | CASSSGTSGTDTQYF